These T cell receptor beta chains were read from a single sample in a study of early T cells in non-severe SARS-CoV-2 infection. TCRdb re-analysed the 5' RACE reads in MiXCR, keeping a single row per CDR3 protein. The data hold 75,000 to 95,000 distinct CDR3 sequences, with 16% observed a single time. Source: whole blood, taken at baseline. The receptors here all came from an adult who was a healthcare worker with PCR-confirmed SARS-CoV-2 infection or an uninfected control (not recorded which). CDR3s include the opening cysteine and the closing phenylalanine or tryptophan. Fields, in order: D gene, J gene, clone size, V gene, CDR3 protein, CDR3 DNA. A D gene is named only where the DNA matches it firmly. Where a row states a size, it is once, few, many or the class of an expanded clone; other rows omit it.

.,TRBJ1-6,.,TRBV10-2,CASTWGNTYNSPLHF,TGCGCCAGCACATGGGGAAATACCTATAATTCACCCCTCCACTTT
.,TRBJ1-6,.,TRBV7-2,CASRYWPGRNNSPLHF,TGTGCCAGCAGATATTGGCCCGGACGGAATAATTCACCCCTCCACTTT
TRBD1,TRBJ1-3,few,TRBV27,CASSVTGSLGNTIYF,TGTGCCAGCAGTGTGACAGGGAGTCTTGGAAACACCATATATTTT
.,TRBJ2-3,few,TRBV24-1,CATSDSQVRTDTQYF,TGTGCCACCAGTGATTCACAGGTTAGGACAGATACGCAGTATTTT
TRBD1,TRBJ2-7,.,TRBV2,CASRSRTGESEQYF,TGTGCCAGCAGGTCGCGGACAGGGGAGTCCGAGCAGTACTTC
.,TRBJ1-2,.,TRBV6-1,CASNKANYGYTF,TGTGCCAGCAATAAAGCTAACTATGGCTACACCTTC
.,TRBJ2-7,.,TRBV20-1,CSARAFRGTNEQYF,TGCAGTGCTAGAGCCTTCCGGGGGACCAACGAGCAGTACTTC
TRBD1,TRBJ1-2,.,TRBV25-1,CASSDRGLPYGYTF,TGTGCCAGCAGCGACAGGGGGCTACCCTATGGCTACACCTTC
.,TRBJ2-2,few,TRBV12-3/TRBV12-4,CANRRATGELFF,TGTGCCAACCGCAGGGCCACCGGGGAGCTGTTTTTT
TRBD1,TRBJ2-7,few,TRBV20-1,CSARGGVVAGTGVYEQYF,TGCAGTGCTAGAGGCGGGGTCGTTGCCGGGACAGGCGTTTACGAGCAGTACTTC
.,TRBJ2-1,.,TRBV4-1,CASSPVVGLVTTNEQFF,TGCGCCAGCAGCCCGGTCGTCGGCCTTGTGACTACCAATGAGCAGTTCTTC
.,TRBJ2-2,many,TRBV2,CASRTDLNTGELFF,TGTGCCAGCCGGACAGATCTGAACACCGGGGAGCTGTTTTTT
.,TRBJ2-5,.,TRBV6-1,CASSTRTPQETQYF,TGTGCCAGCAGTACCCGGACGCCCCAAGAGACCCAGTACTTC
.,TRBJ2-1,.,TRBV12-3/TRBV12-4,CASSFRESEQFF,TGTGCCAGCAGTTTTCGTGAGTCCGAGCAGTTCTTC
.,TRBJ2-3,few,TRBV6-2/TRBV6-3,CASSPGASAYLGDTQYF,TGTGCCAGCAGTCCGGGGGCTAGCGCGTATTTAGGCGATACGCAGTATTTT
.,TRBJ1-1,few,TRBV11-2,CASSFRQTPEAFF,TGTGCCAGCAGCTTCCGACAGACCCCTGAAGCTTTCTTT
.,TRBJ2-7,.,TRBV10-3,CAISESVGNSYEQYF,TGTGCCATCAGTGAGAGCGTCGGGAACTCCTACGAGCAGTACTTC
.,TRBJ2-7,many,TRBV20-1,CSARDISVQYEQYF,TGCAGTGCTAGAGATATTTCCGTCCAGTACGAGCAGTACTTC
TRBD1,TRBJ1-3,few,TRBV3-1,CASSRDRGTTGNTIYF,TGTGCCAGCAGCCGGGACAGAGGGACCACTGGAAACACCATATATTTT